Each of the 28 T cell receptor beta chains below was sequenced from the same sample in a study of control samples from healthy donors and cancer patients. Clones were sequenced by immunoSEQ multiplex PCR, and TCRdb holds only the in-frame ones, with some missing. Of about 120,000 clones listed, about 90% are singletons. Input material: blood. All receptors derive from a man younger than 35 in good health.

V usage is TRBV2 and J usage is TRBJ2-3; D could derive from TRBD1 or TRBD2 (5 bases each). The CDR3 is 17 residues long. V shed 4 bases and J shed 0 bases, with 17 bases lying between them. The germline CDR1 and CDR2 sequences are SNHLY and FYNNEI. The CDR3 DNA is TGTGCCAGCAGTGGGGCCCAGGGACCGCATAGCACAGATACGCAGTATTTT. Its translation: CASSGAQGPHSTDTQYF.

The chain carries TRBV10-3 and TRBJ1-1; maybe TRBD1 (5 bases). This CDR3 comprises 13 residues. The V end was cut by 8 bases, the J end by 4 bases, with 14 bases between. Germline loops: CDR1 ENHRY, CDR2 SYGVKD. The CDR3 nucleotides read TGTGCCATCGGGGGGACGGGGGGCACTGAAGCTTTCTTT. It codes for CAIGGTGGTEAFF.

This chain connects TRBV7-2 to TRBJ2-2; 11 bases map to TRBD2. The germline gives CDR1 SGHTA, CDR2 FQGNSA. This CDR3 is 18 amino acids long. Trimming removed 5 bases from V and 10 bases from J; junction bases left unmatched: 18. For the CDR3, the DNA is TGTGCCAGCAGCCTATTTCAGGGGACTAGCGGTTTCGTGGCGGAGCTGTTTTTT. Its translation is CASSLFQGTSGFVAELFF.

Regarding this clone: The same CDR3 also results from other DNA sequences found in this sample. V and J are TRBV7-9 and TRBJ2-6; D may correspond to TRBD1 or TRBD2 (7 bases each). CDR1 SEHNR and CDR2 FQNEAQ come from the germline V gene (reference sequence). This CDR3 has 15 residues. Trimming cost V 5 bases and J 2 bases, with 10 bases left between them. The CDR3 nucleotides are TGTGCCAGCAGCCCAGGGGGGGCTGGGGCCAACGTCCTGACTTTC. It is translated as CASSPGGAGANVLTF.

The chain carries TRBV7-7 and TRBJ2-7; 10 positions agree with TRBD2. V was clipped by 5 bases and J by 1 base; unmatched bases: 5. From germline, CDR1 is SSHAT and CDR2 FNYEAQ (reference sequence). CDR3 length: 15 amino acids. This chain's CDR3 is CASSPIAGGSYEQYF. The CDR3, as DNA: TGTGCCAGCAGCCCCATAGCGGGAGGTTCCTACGAGCAGTACTTC.

CDR3 loop: CASRRGARDYEQYF. The DNA of the CDR3 is TGTGCCAGCAGAAGGGGGGCCAGAGACTACGAGCAGTACTTC. The rearrangement links TRBV27 to TRBJ2-7; the D gene could be TRBD1 or TRBD2 (6 bases each). Per germline, CDR1 MNHEY and CDR2 SMNVEV (reference sequence). Trimming shortened V by 6 bases and J by 3 bases, and 15 bases separated the two germline ends. The CDR3 has 14 amino acids.

V usage is TRBV19 and J usage is TRBJ1-1; D is unresolved. The CDR3 consists of 15 residues. CDR1 and CDR2 (germline): LNHDA, SQIVND (reference sequence). V gave up 0 bases and J gave up 1 base, with 9 bases separating them. The CDR3 sequence is CASSIDLLGNTEAFF. The CDR3 nucleotides are TGTGCCAGTAGTATAGATCTTCTCGGGAACACTGAAGCTTTCTTT. The complete variable domain, with remaining parts taken from reference TRBV19 and TRBJ1-1, reads DGGITQSPKYLFRKEGQNVTLSCEQNLNHDAMYWYRQDPGQGLRLIYYSQIVNDFQKGDIAEGYSVSREKKESFPLTVTSAQKNPTAFYLCASSIDLLGNTEAFFGQGTRLTVV.

The rearrangement uses TRBV19 and TRBJ1-1; D not resolved. With 4 bases removed from V and 5 bases from J, the gap between germline ends came to 11 bases. The CDR3 is 13 amino acids. Germline CDR1 is LNHDA and CDR2 is SQIVND (reference sequence). CDR3 sequence reads: CASSREGGTEAFF. The CDR3 DNA follows: TGTGCCAGTAGTAGGGAGGGTGGAACTGAAGCTTTCTTT. The whole variable domain, remainder taken from reference TRBV19 and TRBJ1-1, is DGGITQSPKYLFRKEGQNVTLSCEQNLNHDAMYWYRQDPGQGLRLIYYSQIVNDFQKGDIAEGYSVSREKKESFPLTVTSAQKNPTAFYLCASSREGGTEAFFGQGTRLTVV.

V usage is TRBV9 and J usage is TRBJ1-5; D is undetermined. The V gene's germline CDR1 is SGDLS and CDR2 YYNGEE. The germline V and J ends were trimmed by 4 bases and 7 bases, with 15 bases remaining between them. The CDR3 is 14 amino acids. The CDR3 DNA reads as TGTGCCAGCAGCTCGGAAGGTGGAGGCCAGCCCCAGCATTTT. This codes for CASSSEGGGQPQHF.

The chain uses TRBV19 and TRBJ1-5, with a possible D match to TRBD1 (5 bases). CDR3 length equals 15 residues. V lost 1 base and J lost 1, with 8 bases in between. Germline V gives CDR1 LNHDA, CDR2 SQIVND (reference sequence). DNA of the CDR3: TGTGCCAGTAGTATAGTAGGGGCCAGCAATCAGCCCCAGCATTTT. It specifies CASSIVGASNQPQHF.

This chain links TRBV4-3 with TRBJ2-2; no firm D call. Germline CDR1 and CDR2: LGHNA and YSLEER. This CDR3 comprises 15 residues. Trimming took 0 bases from V and 4 from J, leaving 9 bases between them. CDR3 nucleotides: TGCGCCAGCAGCCAAGATCCCCCGGGCACCGGGGAGCTGTTTTTT. Encoded protein: CASSQDPPGTGELFF.

The chain joins TRBV7-2 to TRBJ1-5; 9 bases agree with TRBD1. The CDR3 consists of 15 residues. V gave up 5 bases and J gave up 1 base; unmatched junction bases: 3. Germline assignment: CDR1 SGHTA and CDR2 FQGNSA. CDR3 nucleotides: TGTGCCAGCAGCCGGACAGGGGCGAGCAATCAGCCCCAGCATTTT. Translation: CASSRTGASNQPQHF.

This clone was seen more than once but under ten times. The rearrangement links TRBV2 to TRBJ2-7; D not resolved. The V gene's germline CDR1 is SNHLY and CDR2 FYNNEI. V lost 1 base and J lost 5, with 9 bases in between. This CDR3 has 13 amino acids. In nucleotides, the CDR3 is TGTGCCAGCAGTGAAGTGCCGGCAGACGAGCAGTACTTC. Translation: CASSEVPADEQYF.

The chain has TRBV27 and TRBJ1-2, with D tentatively TRBD1 (5 bases). The CDR3 is made up of 12 amino acids. V was cut by 4 bases and J by 7 bases, with 10 bases left in between. Germline V lookup: CDR1 MNHEY, CDR2 SMNVEV (reference sequence). CDR3 residues: CASSSTVSGYTF. The CDR3 bases are TGTGCCAGCAGTTCGACAGTTTCTGGCTACACCTTC.

The CDR3 sequence is CASSLGQGRTEAFF. The CDR3 DNA follows: TGTGCCAGCAGCCTGGGACAGGGACGGACTGAAGCTTTCTTT. This sequence joins TRBV5-4 and TRBJ1-1, with 9 bases matching TRBD1. V was clipped by 4 bases and J by 5 bases; unmatched bases: 6. This CDR3 is built from 14 residues. Germline assignment: CDR1 SGHNT and CDR2 YYREEE (reference sequence).

This clone has only one observation. This rearrangement joins TRBV11-2 to TRBJ2-7; D not resolved. The CDR3 runs 14 residues. The V end lost 0 bases, the J end lost 3 bases, and 9 bases lay between the germline ends. Germline CDR1 and CDR2: SGHAT and FQNNGV. The chain's CDR3 is CASSLDQVSYEQYF. DNA for the CDR3: TGTGCCAGCAGCTTAGATCAGGTTAGCTACGAGCAGTACTTC.

The chain joins TRBV20-1 to TRBJ2-3; 12 bases align to TRBD2. Losses at the gene ends were 3 bases for V and 3 bases for J; bases not matched to a gene: 7. Germline V gene lookup returns CDR1 DFQATT and CDR2 SNEGSKA (reference sequence). CDR3 length: 16 residues. CDR3 loop: CSASLRLAGGTDTQYF. CDR3 bases: TGCAGTGCTAGTCTAAGGCTAGCGGGAGGGACAGATACGCAGTATTTT.

The rearrangement links TRBV10-2 to TRBJ1-2; a weak D match, TRBD1 (5 bases). V was clipped by 2 bases and J by 8 bases, with 12 bases between them. Germline V gene lookup returns CDR1 WSHSY and CDR2 SAAADI. CDR3 length: 13 residues. The chain's CDR3 is CASSEEEGKGYTF. In nucleotides, the CDR3 is TGCGCCAGCAGTGAGGAGGAGGGGAAGGGCTACACCTTC.

This clone is a singleton in its sample. The chain employs TRBV9 and TRBJ1-6; no firm D call. The CDR3 consists of 15 residues. Germline V gives CDR1 SGDLS, CDR2 YYNGEE. Between the trimmed V and J ends, which lost 5 bases and 6 bases, there was a span of 15 bases. CDR3: CASSPAQAGNSPLHF. CDR3 coding DNA: TGTGCCAGCAGTCCGGCTCAAGCTGGTAATTCACCCCTCCACTTT. Together with reference TRBV9 and TRBJ1-6, the CDR3 gives the full variable domain: DSGVTQTPKHLITATGQRVTLRCSPRSGDLSVYWYQQSLDQGLQFLIQYYNGEERAKGNILERFSAQQFPDLHSELNLSSLELGDSALYFCASSPAQAGNSPLHFGNGTRLTVT.

V is TRBV6-5 and J is TRBJ2-2, with a weak D call TRBD1 (6 bases). This CDR3 has 14 amino acids. V was shortened by 4 bases and J by 7 bases, with 13 bases between the two germline ends. Germline CDR1 reads MNHEY; CDR2 reads SVGAGI. The CDR3 coding sequence is TGTGCCAGCAGTTCTTACAGGGACGGCGGGGAGCTGTTTTTT. Its protein product is CASSSYRDGGELFF.

The chain uses TRBV4-3 and TRBJ2-4; 10 nucleotides match TRBD1. With 1 base clipped from V and 10 bases from J, the junction kept 4 bases outside the gene matches. The length of the CDR3 is 14 residues. Germline V gene sequence: CDR1 LGHNA, CDR2 YSLEER. This CDR3 reads CASSQVGQGVIQYF. Here the CDR3 DNA reads TGCGCCAGCAGCCAAGTTGGACAGGGGGTAATTCAGTACTTC.

The V gene is TRBV7-6, the J gene TRBJ1-6; 9 positions match TRBD1. This CDR3 region has 15 residues. Germline CDR1 and CDR2: SGHVS and FNYEAQ. The trim removed 1 base at V and 9 bases at J, leaving 4 bases unmatched. In DNA, the CDR3 is TGTGCCAGCAGCTTAGTGGGACAGGGATCTTCACCCCTCCACTTT. Protein sequence: CASSLVGQGSSPLHF.

The J gene is TRBJ2-6, the V gene TRBV30, with D perhaps matching TRBD2 (5 bases). V was shortened by 8 bases and J by 0 bases, with 20 bases between the two germline ends. CDR3 length: 17 residues. CDR1 GTSNPN and CDR2 SVGIG come from the germline V gene (reference sequence). Written as DNA, the CDR3 is TGTGCCGTAGCCGGAGGCCAAACTACCTCTGGGGCCAACGTCCTGACTTTC. As protein: CAVAGGQTTSGANVLTF.

The chain uses TRBV28 and TRBJ1-2, with no clear D. Germline values: CDR1 MDHEN, CDR2 SYDVKM. The CDR3 spans 13 residues. V was pared by 1 base and J by 7 bases, with 10 bases between. CDR3 in amino acids: CASSLLDWGGYTF. The CDR3 nucleotides read TGTGCCAGCAGTTTATTAGATTGGGGTGGCTACACCTTC.

The gene calls are TRBV4-1 and TRBJ1-1; D unresolved. This CDR3 region has 15 residues. Germline V CDR1 and CDR2: MGHRA, YSYEKL. The V end lost 0 bases, the J end lost 6 bases, and 14 bases lay between the germline ends. The CDR3 reads CASSQDRSGLPEAFF. The CDR3 region has the DNA TGCGCCAGCAGCCAAGATAGGTCGGGATTACCTGAAGCTTTCTTT.

The V call is TRBV28, the J call TRBJ1-2; D gene unclear. The CDR3 has 11 amino acids. Looked up from germline, CDR1 is MDHEN and CDR2 is SYDVKM. V was shortened by 8 bases and J by 2 bases, with 6 bases between the two germline ends. This chain's CDR3 is CASGRNYGYTF. DNA of the CDR3: TGTGCCAGCGGGAGGAACTATGGCTACACCTTC.

The J gene is TRBJ2-3, the V gene TRBV2; D gene unclear. Germline V gene lookup returns CDR1 SNHLY and CDR2 FYNNEI. V gave up 3 bases and J gave up 2 bases, with 3 bases separating them. This CDR3 region has 12 residues. In nucleotides, the CDR3 is TGTGCCAGCAGTGAGAACACAGATACGCAGTATTTT. The encoded protein is CASSENTDTQYF.

The J gene is TRBJ1-3, the V gene TRBV7-9, with 7 positions matching TRBD1. V was clipped by 5 bases and J by 0 bases; unmatched bases: 7. The germline gives CDR1 SEHNR, CDR2 FQNEAQ (reference sequence). This CDR3 spans 16 amino acids. For the CDR3, the DNA is TGTGCCAGCAGCGTAACAGGGGTCTTCTCTGGAAACACCATATATTTT. It codes for CASSVTGVFSGNTIYF.